This T cell receptor beta chain was obtained from a study of OX40 agonist ivuxolimab in advanced cancers. Study context: The dose-escalation cohort was roughly 84% male, with a mean age of around 60 years, ranging about 23 to 79. Study-level findings and limits: CD4+ and CD8+ blood T cells expanded clonally by week 6 at 0.1 to 3.0 mg/kg.

This CDR3 is built from 15 residues. Trimming removed 3 bases at V and 3 bases at J, with 12 bases between. Germline assignment: CDR1 MNHNS and CDR2 SASEGT. Worth noting for this clone: The antigen is not known.

Only in-frame clones appear in the TCRdb table, and some are missing; sequencing was by immunoSEQ multiplex PCR. The sample yields tens of thousands of clones, around 90% seen once. The TCR was taken from an adult with an advanced solid tumor such as melanoma, head and neck, liver or kidney cancer. The input for sequencing was CD4+ or CD8+ T cells sorted from blood, taken in a trial of the OX40 agonist ivuxolimab. The chain recombines TRBV6-1 with TRBJ2-1; unclear D gene. CDR3: CASSDAKAYYNEQFF. The CDR3 nucleotides read TGTGCCAGCAGTGATGCCAAGGCGTACTACAATGAGCAGTTCTTC.